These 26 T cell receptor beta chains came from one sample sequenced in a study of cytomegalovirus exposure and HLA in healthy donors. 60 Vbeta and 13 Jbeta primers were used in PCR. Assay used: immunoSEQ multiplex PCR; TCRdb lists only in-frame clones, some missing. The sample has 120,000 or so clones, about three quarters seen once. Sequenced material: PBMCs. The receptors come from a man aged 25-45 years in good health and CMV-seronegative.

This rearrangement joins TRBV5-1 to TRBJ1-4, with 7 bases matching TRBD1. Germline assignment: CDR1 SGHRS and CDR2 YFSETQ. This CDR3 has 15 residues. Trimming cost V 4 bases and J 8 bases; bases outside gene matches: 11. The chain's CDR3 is CASSLSGGAGEKLFF. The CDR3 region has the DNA TGCGCCAGCAGCCTCTCAGGGGGTGCGGGAGAAAAACTGTTTTTT.

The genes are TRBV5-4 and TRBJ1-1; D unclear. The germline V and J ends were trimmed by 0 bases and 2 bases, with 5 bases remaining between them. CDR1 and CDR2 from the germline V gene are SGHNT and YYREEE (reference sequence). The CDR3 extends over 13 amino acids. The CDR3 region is CASSLAVNTEAFF. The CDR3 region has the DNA TGTGCCAGCAGCTTGGCAGTAAACACTGAAGCTTTCTTT.

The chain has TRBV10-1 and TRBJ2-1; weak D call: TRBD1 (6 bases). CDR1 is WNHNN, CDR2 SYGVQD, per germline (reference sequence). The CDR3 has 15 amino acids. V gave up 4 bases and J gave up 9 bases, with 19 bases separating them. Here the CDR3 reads CASSADNRALGEQFF. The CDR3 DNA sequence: TGCGCCAGCAGTGCTGATAACAGGGCGTTGGGTGAGCAGTTCTTC.

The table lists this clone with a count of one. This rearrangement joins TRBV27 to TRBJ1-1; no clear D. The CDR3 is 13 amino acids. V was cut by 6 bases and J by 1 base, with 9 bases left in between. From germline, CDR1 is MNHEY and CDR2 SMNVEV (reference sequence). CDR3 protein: CASSLAGNTEAFF. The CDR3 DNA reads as TGTGCCAGCAGCCTCGCAGGGAACACTGAAGCTTTCTTT.

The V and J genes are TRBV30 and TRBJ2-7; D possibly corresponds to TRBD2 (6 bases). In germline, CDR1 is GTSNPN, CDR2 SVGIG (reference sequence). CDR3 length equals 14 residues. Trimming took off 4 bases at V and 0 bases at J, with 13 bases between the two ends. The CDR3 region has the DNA TGTGCCTGGAAACGGGACGGGAGCTCCTACGAGCAGTACTTC. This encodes CAWKRDGSSYEQYF. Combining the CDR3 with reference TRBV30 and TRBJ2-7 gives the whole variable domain SQTIHQWPATLVQPVGSPLSLECTVEGTSNPNLYWYRQAAGRGLQLLFYSVGIGQISSEVPQNLSASRPQDRQFILSSKKLLLSDSGFYLCAWKRDGSSYEQYFGPGTRLTVT.

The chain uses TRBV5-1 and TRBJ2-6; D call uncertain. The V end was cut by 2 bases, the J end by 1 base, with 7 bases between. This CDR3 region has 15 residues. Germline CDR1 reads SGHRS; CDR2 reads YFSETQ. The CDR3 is CASSFSRSGANVLTF. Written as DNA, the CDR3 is TGCGCCAGCAGCTTTTCCCGGTCTGGGGCCAACGTCCTGACTTTC.

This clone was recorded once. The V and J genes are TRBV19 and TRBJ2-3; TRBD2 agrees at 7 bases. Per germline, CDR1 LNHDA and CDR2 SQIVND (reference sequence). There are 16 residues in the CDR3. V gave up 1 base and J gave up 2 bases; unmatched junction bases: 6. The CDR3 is CASSIGKRGITDTQYF. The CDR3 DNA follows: TGTGCCAGTAGTATAGGGAAGCGGGGTATCACAGATACGCAGTATTTT.

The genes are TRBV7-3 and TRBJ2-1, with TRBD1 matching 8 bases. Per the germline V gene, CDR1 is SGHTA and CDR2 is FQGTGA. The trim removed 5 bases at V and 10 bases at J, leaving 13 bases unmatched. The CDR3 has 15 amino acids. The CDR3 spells CASSTDRARIKEQFF. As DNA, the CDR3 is TGTGCCAGCAGCACGGACAGGGCCCGCATCAAAGAGCAGTTCTTC.

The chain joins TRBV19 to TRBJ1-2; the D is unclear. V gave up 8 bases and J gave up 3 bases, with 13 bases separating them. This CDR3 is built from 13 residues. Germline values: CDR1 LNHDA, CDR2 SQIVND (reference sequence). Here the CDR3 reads CASAFDWDYGYTF. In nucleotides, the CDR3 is TGTGCCAGTGCCTTTGACTGGGACTATGGCTACACCTTC.

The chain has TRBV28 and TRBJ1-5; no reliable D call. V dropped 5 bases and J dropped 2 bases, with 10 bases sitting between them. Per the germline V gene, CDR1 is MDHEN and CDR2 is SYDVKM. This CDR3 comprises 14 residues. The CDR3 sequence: CASSLRSGNQPQHF. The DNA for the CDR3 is TGTGCCAGCAGTCTCCGGTCGGGCAATCAGCCCCAGCATTTT.

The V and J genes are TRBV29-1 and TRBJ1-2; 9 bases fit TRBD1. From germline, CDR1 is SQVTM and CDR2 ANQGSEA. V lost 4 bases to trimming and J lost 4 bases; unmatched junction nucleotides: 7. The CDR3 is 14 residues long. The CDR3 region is CSVGQGDLSYGYTF. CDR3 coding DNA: TGCAGCGTTGGACAGGGGGATCTTTCCTATGGCTACACCTTC. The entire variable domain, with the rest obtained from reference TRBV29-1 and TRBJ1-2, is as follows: SAVISQKPSRDICQRGTSLTIQCQVDSQVTMMFWYRQQPGQSLTLIATANQGSEATYESGFVIDKFPISRPNLTFSTLTVSNMSPEDSSIYLCSVGQGDLSYGYTFGSGTRLTVV.

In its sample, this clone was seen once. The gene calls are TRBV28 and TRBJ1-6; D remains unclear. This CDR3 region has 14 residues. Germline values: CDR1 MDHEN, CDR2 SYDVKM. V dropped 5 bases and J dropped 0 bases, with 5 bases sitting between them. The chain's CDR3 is CASSISSYNSPLHF. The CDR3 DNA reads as TGTGCCAGCAGTATCAGCTCCTATAATTCACCCCTCCACTTT.

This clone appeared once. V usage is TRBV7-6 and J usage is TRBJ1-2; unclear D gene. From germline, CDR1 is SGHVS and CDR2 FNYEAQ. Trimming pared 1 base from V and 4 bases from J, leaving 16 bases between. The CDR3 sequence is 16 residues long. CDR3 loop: CASSLVVGGMVYGYTF. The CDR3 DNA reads TGTGCCAGCAGCTTAGTAGTGGGAGGGATGGTCTATGGCTACACCTTC.

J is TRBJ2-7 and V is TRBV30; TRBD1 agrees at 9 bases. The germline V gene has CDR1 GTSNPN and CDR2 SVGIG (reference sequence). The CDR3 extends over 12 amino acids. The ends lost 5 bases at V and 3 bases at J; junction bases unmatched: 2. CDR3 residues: CAWGTGNYEQYF. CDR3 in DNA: TGTGCCTGGGGGACAGGGAACTACGAGCAGTACTTC.

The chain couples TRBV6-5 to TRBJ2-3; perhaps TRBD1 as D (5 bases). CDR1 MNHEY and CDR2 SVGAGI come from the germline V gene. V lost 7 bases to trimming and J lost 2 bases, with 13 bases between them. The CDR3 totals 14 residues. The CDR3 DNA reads TGTGCCAGCACCCTCGACAGCTACACAGATACGCAGTATTTT. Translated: CASTLDSYTDTQYF.

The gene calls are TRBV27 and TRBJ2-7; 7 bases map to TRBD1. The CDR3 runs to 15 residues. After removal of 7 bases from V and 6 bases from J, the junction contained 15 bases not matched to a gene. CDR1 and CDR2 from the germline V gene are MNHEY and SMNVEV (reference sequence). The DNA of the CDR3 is TGTGCCAGCAACCTAAAGGGACAGACCTCCGGCGAGCAGTACTTC. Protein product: CASNLKGQTSGEQYF.

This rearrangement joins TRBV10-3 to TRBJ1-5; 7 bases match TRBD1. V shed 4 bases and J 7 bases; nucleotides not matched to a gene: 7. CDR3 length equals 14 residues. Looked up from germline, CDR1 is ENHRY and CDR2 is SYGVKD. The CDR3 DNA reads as TGTGCCATCAGTGCCACAGGGGTGGGCCAGCCCCAGCATTTT. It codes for CAISATGVGQPQHF.

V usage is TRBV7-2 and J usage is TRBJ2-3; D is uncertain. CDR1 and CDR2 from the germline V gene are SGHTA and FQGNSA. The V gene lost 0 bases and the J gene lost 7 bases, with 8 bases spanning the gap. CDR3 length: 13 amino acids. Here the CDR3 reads CASSLALYYTQYF. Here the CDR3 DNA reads TGTGCCAGCAGCTTAGCATTATACTATACGCAGTATTTT. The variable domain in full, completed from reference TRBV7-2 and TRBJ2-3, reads GAGVSQSPSNKVTEKGKDVELRCDPISGHTALYWYRQSLGQGLEFLIYFQGNSAPDKSGLPSDRFSAERTGGSVSTLTIQRTQQEDSAVYLCASSLALYYTQYFGPGTRLTVL.

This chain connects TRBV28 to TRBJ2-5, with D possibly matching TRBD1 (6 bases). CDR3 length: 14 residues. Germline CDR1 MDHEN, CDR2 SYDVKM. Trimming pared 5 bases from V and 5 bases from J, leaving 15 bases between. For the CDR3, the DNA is TGTGCCAGCAGTCTGTATCACAGGGTCGAGACCCAGTACTTC. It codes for CASSLYHRVETQYF.

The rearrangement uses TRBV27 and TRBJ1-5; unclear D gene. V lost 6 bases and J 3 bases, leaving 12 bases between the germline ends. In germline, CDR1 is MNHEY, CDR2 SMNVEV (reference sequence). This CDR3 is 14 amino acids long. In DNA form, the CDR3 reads TGTGCCAGCAGCCTTAGGAGGCTCAATCAGCCCCAGCATTTT. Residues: CASSLRRLNQPQHF.

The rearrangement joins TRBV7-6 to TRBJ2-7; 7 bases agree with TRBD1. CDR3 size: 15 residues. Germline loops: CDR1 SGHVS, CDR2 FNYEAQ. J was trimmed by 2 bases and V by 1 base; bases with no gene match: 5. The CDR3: CASSLGDSLTYEQYF. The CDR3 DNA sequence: TGTGCCAGCAGCTTAGGGGACAGCCTAACCTACGAGCAGTACTTC.

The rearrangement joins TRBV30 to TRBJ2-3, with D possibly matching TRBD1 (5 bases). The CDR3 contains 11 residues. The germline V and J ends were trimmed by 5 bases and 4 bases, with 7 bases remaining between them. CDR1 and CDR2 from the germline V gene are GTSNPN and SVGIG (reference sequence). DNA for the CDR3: TGTGCCTGGGGCAGGGCAGATACGCAGTATTTT. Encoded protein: CAWGRADTQYF. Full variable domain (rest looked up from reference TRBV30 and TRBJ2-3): SQTIHQWPATLVQPVGSPLSLECTVEGTSNPNLYWYRQAAGRGLQLLFYSVGIGQISSEVPQNLSASRPQDRQFILSSKKLLLSDSGFYLCAWGRADTQYFGPGTRLTVL.

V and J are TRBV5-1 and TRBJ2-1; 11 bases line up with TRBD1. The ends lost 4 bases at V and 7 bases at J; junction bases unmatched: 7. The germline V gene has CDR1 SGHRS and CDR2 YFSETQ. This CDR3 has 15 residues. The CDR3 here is CASSPKDRGRNEQFF. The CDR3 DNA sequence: TGCGCCAGCAGCCCGAAGGACAGGGGGCGAAATGAGCAGTTCTTC.

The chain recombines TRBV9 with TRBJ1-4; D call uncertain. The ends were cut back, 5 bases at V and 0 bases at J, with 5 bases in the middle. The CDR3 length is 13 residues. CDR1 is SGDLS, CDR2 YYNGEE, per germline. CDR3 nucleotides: TGTGCCAGCAGTTATGCAACTAATGAAAAACTGTTTTTT. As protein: CASSYATNEKLFF.

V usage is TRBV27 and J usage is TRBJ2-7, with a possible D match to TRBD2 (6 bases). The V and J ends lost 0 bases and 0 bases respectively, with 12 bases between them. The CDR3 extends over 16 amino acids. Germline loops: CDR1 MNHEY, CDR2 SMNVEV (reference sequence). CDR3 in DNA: TGTGCCAGCAGTTTATCAGTGGCGGGGAGCTCCTACGAGCAGTACTTC. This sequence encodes CASSLSVAGSSYEQYF.

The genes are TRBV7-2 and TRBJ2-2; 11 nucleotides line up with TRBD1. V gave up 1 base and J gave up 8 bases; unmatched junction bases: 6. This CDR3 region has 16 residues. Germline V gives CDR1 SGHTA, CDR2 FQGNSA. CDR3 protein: CASSLVGQGVSGELFF. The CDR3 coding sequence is TGTGCCAGCAGCTTAGTGGGACAGGGGGTTTCGGGGGAGCTGTTTTTT.